The rows below give T cell receptor beta chains drawn from one sample of a study of T-cell memory formation after mild COVID-19. A single record per CDR3 protein comes from TCRdb applying MiXCR to the 5' RACE reads. The sample records under 300,000 distinct CDR3 sequences, about 15% being singletons. The specimen was PBMCs or a T cell subset sorted from them (not recorded which). The receptor set was obtained from a man between 18 and 35 years old who had mild COVID-19 (a few samples of this study predate the infection). Cell type and time point are not known. The CDR3 runs from the conserved cysteine through the conserved F or W. A D gene is named only where the DNA matches it firmly. The size field is filled for only some rows; it gives once, few, many or a size class.

NA	TRBJ2-3	few	TRBV5-8	CASSRTEVTDTQYF	TGTGCCAGCAGCCGGACAGAGGTCACAGATACGCAGTATTTT
TRBD1	TRBJ1-2	NA	TRBV29-1	CSVPGQGAQNYGYTF	TGCAGCGTCCCTGGACAGGGGGCGCAGAACTATGGCTACACCTTC
NA	TRBJ1-6	NA	TRBV7-9	CASSRDATYNSPLHF	TGTGCCAGCAGCCGGGACGCAACCTATAATTCACCCCTCCACTTT
TRBD1	TRBJ1-1	NA	TRBV18	CASSPLTGGPGEAFF	TGTGCCAGCTCACCCCTGACAGGGGGGCCCGGTGAAGCTTTCTTT
NA	TRBJ1-1	NA	TRBV28	CASSLFPRGPKGLEGTEAFF	TGTGCCAGCAGTTTATTCCCGAGGGGACCGAAAGGGTTAGAAGGCACTGAAGCTTTCTTT
NA	TRBJ1-1	few	TRBV5-5	CASREFYTEAFF	TGTGCCAGCCGAGAATTTTACACTGAAGCTTTCTTT
NA	TRBJ2-3	NA	TRBV7-2	CASSFRVTDTQYF	TGTGCCAGCAGCTTCCGGGTCACAGATACGCAGTATTTT
NA	TRBJ1-1	few	TRBV5-1	CASSLVAGPEAFF	TGCGCCAGCAGCTTGGTTGCCGGACCTGAAGCTTTCTTT
NA	TRBJ1-2	NA	TRBV12-3/TRBV12-4	CASSLGAGRGGYTF	TGTGCCAGCAGTTTAGGGGCAGGGAGAGGGGGCTACACCTTC
NA	TRBJ2-3	NA	TRBV24-1	CATSARAGTDTQYF	TGTGCCACCAGTGCCAGGGCGGGCACAGATACGCAGTATTTT
NA	TRBJ1-2	few	TRBV4-2	CASSQAIPTHGYTF	TGTGCCAGCAGCCAGGCTATCCCTACACATGGCTACACCTTC
NA	TRBJ2-1	NA	TRBV2	CASSFQGFGRWGNEQFF	TGTGCCAGCAGTTTCCAGGGCTTCGGGCGCTGGGGCAATGAGCAGTTCTTC
TRBD1	TRBJ1-1	few	TRBV5-1	CASSLARQGGDTEAFF	TGCGCCAGCAGCTTGGCCCGACAGGGCGGGGACACTGAAGCTTTCTTT
TRBD1	TRBJ1-1	NA	TRBV12-3/TRBV12-4	CASSFTGGAGAFF	TGTGCCAGCAGTTTTACAGGGGGCGCCGGGGCTTTCTTT
NA	TRBJ2-1	NA	TRBV12-3/TRBV12-4	CASSFGERYNEQFF	TGTGCCAGCAGTTTTGGTGAGAGATACAATGAGCAGTTCTTC
NA	TRBJ2-5	NA	TRBV27	CASSFVGRGTQYF	TGTGCCAGCAGTTTTGTAGGGCGGGGGACCCAGTACTTC
NA	TRBJ2-3	NA	TRBV29-1	CSVGQWGSDTQYF	TGCAGCGTTGGACAGTGGGGCTCAGATACGCAGTATTTT
NA	TRBJ1-6	NA	TRBV6-5	CASSSGRNNSPLHF	TGTGCCAGCAGCTCCGGACGGAATAATTCACCCCTCCACTTT
TRBD1	TRBJ1-1	few	TRBV5-1	CASSFRGPDTEAFF	TGCGCCAGCAGCTTCAGGGGGCCTGACACTGAAGCTTTCTTT
TRBD1	TRBJ2-4	many	TRBV7-2	CASSLAQGQGPKNIQYF	TGTGCCAGCAGCTTAGCGCAGGGACAGGGCCCCAAAAACATTCAGTACTTC
NA	TRBJ1-6	NA	TRBV6-5	CASSAGTPYNSPLHF	TGTGCCAGCAGTGCCGGGACACCTTATAATTCACCCCTCCACTTT
TRBD1	TRBJ2-5	many	TRBV24-1	CATSDSTQGAQKTQYF	TGTGCCACCAGTGATTCCACACAGGGGGCGCAAAAGACCCAGTACTTC
NA	TRBJ2-4	NA	TRBV4-3	CASSQDRVQAVKNIQYF	TGCGCCAGCAGCCAAGATAGGGTCCAGGCCGTCAAAAACATTCAGTACTTC
TRBD1	TRBJ1-2	few	TRBV5-1	CASSSPGTGTNYGYTF	TGCGCCAGCAGCTCCCCCGGGACAGGTACTAACTATGGCTACACCTTC
TRBD1	TRBJ2-1	few	TRBV5-1	CASSWTGATYNEQFF	TGCGCCAGCAGCTGGACAGGGGCCACCTACAATGAGCAGTTCTTC
NA	TRBJ2-1	NA	TRBV4-3	CASSQEEGTGSYNEQFF	TGCGCCAGCAGCCAAGAGGAAGGGACGGGATCCTACAATGAGCAGTTCTTC
NA	TRBJ2-5	NA	TRBV5-6	CASSLAFQQETQYF	TGTGCCAGCAGCTTGGCGTTTCAGCAAGAGACCCAGTACTTC
NA	TRBJ1-5	NA	TRBV7-2	CASSLTINQPQHF	TGTGCCAGCAGCTTAACCATTAATCAGCCCCAGCATTTT
NA	TRBJ1-2	NA	TRBV20-1	CSARDYSGGLYGYTF	TGCAGTGCTAGAGACTACTCGGGGGGCCTCTATGGCTACACCTTC
NA	TRBJ1-4	few	TRBV6-5	CASSEGGEKLFF	TGTGCCAGCAGTGAGGGCGGAGAAAAACTGTTTTTT
NA	TRBJ1-2	few	TRBV7-2	CASSLQGANYGYTF	TGTGCCAGCAGCTTACAGGGAGCTAACTATGGCTACACCTTC
NA	TRBJ1-2	NA	TRBV10-3	CAISETVHERGYTF	TGTGCCATCAGTGAGACGGTCCATGAAAGGGGCTACACCTTC
NA	TRBJ2-5	few	TRBV5-1	CASKGTPQETQYF	TGCGCCAGCAAGGGTACCCCTCAAGAGACCCAGTACTTC
NA	TRBJ1-6	NA	TRBV4-3	CASSLAYGPSVGNSPLHF	TGCGCCAGCAGCCTCGCGTACGGGCCCTCGGTGGGGAATTCACCCCTCCACTTT
NA	TRBJ2-3	NA	TRBV24-1	CATSQGPPTDTQYF	TGTGCCACCAGTCAGGGGCCCCCCACAGATACGCAGTATTTT
NA	TRBJ2-1	few	TRBV5-1	CASSPAGRQYNEQFF	TGCGCCAGCAGCCCCGCCGGACGGCAATACAATGAGCAGTTCTTC
TRBD2	TRBJ2-1	few	TRBV10-3	CAISPGGSSYNEQFF	TGTGCCATCAGCCCCGGGGGGAGCTCCTACAATGAGCAGTTCTTC
TRBD2	TRBJ2-1	NA	TRBV5-1	CASSPGLAGSSYNEQFF	TGCGCCAGCAGCCCCGGACTAGCGGGGAGCTCCTACAATGAGCAGTTCTTC
TRBD2	TRBJ2-3	few	TRBV7-2	CASSSVAGGFGDTQYF	TGTGCCAGCAGCTCCGTAGCGGGGGGGTTCGGAGATACGCAGTATTTT
NA	TRBJ2-1	NA	TRBV7-9	CASSLPASGTGYNEQFF	TGTGCCAGCAGCCTCCCAGCTAGCGGGACAGGATACAATGAGCAGTTCTTC
NA	TRBJ2-6	NA	TRBV24-1	CATSDLQSGANVLTF	TGTGCCACCAGTGATTTGCAGTCTGGGGCCAACGTCCTGACTTTC
NA	TRBJ2-1	NA	TRBV11-2	CASRSPDRYNEQFF	TGTGCCAGCAGGTCACCAGACCGTTACAATGAGCAGTTCTTC
TRBD2	TRBJ2-2	NA	TRBV11-2	CASSLDSSGGVRLFF	TGTGCCAGCAGCTTAGATTCAAGCGGGGGTGTCCGGCTGTTTTTT
NA	TRBJ2-1	NA	TRBV6-6	CASSLSGGEQFF	TGTGCCAGCAGCCTCTCGGGCGGTGAGCAGTTCTTC
TRBD2	TRBJ2-5	few	TRBV12-3/TRBV12-4	CASGLAGSQETQYF	TGTGCCAGCGGGCTAGCGGGGTCCCAAGAGACCCAGTACTTC
NA	TRBJ2-1	few	TRBV11-2	CASSIGFYNEQFF	TGTGCCAGCAGTATCGGTTTCTACAATGAGCAGTTCTTC
NA	TRBJ2-2	NA	TRBV24-1	CATSDTGTANTGELFF	TGTGCCACCAGTGATACCGGGACGGCGAACACCGGGGAGCTGTTTTTT